Detailed here is one TCR beta chain. The length of the CDR3 is 17 residues. Trimming took 5 bases from V and 4 from J; bases not matched to a gene: 8. Germline values: CDR1 SEHNR, CDR2 FQNEAQ (reference sequence). This sample was taken from a study of blood T cell repertoires in COVID-19. Study-level background: Material from acute and convalescent COVID-19 was sourced from the United States, Italy and Spain. From T cells, B-cell-depleted T cells, or PBMCs came the material, which was cDNA or gDNA.

Authors' processing steps: Amplified reference gene primers provided the basis for estimating nucleated cell counts. Sequencing used immunoSEQ multiplex PCR; TCRdb keeps in-frame clones, though not all of them. That table gives V, J and clone size, and the DNA gave D and trimming. This sample has some 90,000 clones, with more than 75% found just once. Sequenced: peripheral blood. This chain links TRBV7-9 with TRBJ2-3; TRBD2 aligns across 14 bases. The receptor was isolated from a human donor in a cohort sampled during active COVID-19. The CDR3 coding sequence is TGTGCCAGCAGCCCCGGGACTAGCGGGAGAAGCGCAGATACGCAGTATTTT. It translates to CASSPGTSGRSADTQYF.